A single TCR beta chain is shown here with its context. The antigen is not known. From the 5' RACE reads, TCRdb called clonotypes with MiXCR, one entry per CDR3 protein. The sample comprises fewer than 500,000 distinct CDR3 sequences, roughly 25% of which are singletons, and around 13% rests with the top ten. Trimming removed 6 bases at V and 6 bases at J, with 24 bases between. In germline, CDR1 is ENHRY, CDR2 SYGVKD. The CDR3 loop spans 17 amino acids. This sample is part of a study of T-cell memory formation after mild COVID-19. Study-wide results and caveats: Pre-infection memory showed some responding clones, and this suggested that cross-reactive memory joined.

The TCR sequence derives from an adult woman who had mild COVID-19 (a few samples of this study predate the infection). Cell type and time point are not known. Sequenced input: PBMCs or a T cell subset sorted from them (not recorded which). The V call is TRBV10-3, the J call TRBJ2-1; D may be TRBD2 (5 bases). The CDR3 region is CAISPVGRSGGLNEQFF. The CDR3 region has the DNA TGTGCCATCAGCCCGGTAGGGAGATCGGGTGGACTCAATGAGCAGTTCTTC.